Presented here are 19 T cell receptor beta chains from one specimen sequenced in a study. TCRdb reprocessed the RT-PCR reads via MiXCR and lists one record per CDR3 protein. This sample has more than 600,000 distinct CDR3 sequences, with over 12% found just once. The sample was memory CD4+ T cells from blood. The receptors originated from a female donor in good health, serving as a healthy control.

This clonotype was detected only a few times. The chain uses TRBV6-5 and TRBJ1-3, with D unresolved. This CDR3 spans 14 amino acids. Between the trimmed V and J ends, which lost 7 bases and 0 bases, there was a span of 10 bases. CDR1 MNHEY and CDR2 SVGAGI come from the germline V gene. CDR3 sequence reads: CASKLLLSGNTIYF. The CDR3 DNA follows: TGTGCCAGCAAGCTGCTACTCTCTGGAAACACCATATATTTT.

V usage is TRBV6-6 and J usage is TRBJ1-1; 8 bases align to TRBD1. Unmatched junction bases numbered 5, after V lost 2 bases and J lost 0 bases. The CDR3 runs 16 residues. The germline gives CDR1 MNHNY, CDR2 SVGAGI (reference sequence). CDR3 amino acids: CASSYEQGGVNTEAFF. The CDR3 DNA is TGTGCCAGCAGTTACGAACAGGGGGGGGTGAACACTGAAGCTTTCTTT.

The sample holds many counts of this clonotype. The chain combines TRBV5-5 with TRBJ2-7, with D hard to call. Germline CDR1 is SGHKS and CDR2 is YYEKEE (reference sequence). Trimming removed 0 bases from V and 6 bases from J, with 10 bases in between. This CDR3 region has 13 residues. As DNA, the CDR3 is TGTGCCAGCAGCTTGGAAGCCCCAAGCGAGCAGTACTTC. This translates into CASSLEAPSEQYF.

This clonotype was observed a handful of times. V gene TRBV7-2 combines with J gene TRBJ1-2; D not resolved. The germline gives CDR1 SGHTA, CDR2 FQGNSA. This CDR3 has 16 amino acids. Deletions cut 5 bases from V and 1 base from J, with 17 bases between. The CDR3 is CASSRTIGTDNYGYTF. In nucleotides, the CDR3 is TGTGCCAGCAGCCGAACGATCGGAACGGATAACTATGGCTACACCTTC.

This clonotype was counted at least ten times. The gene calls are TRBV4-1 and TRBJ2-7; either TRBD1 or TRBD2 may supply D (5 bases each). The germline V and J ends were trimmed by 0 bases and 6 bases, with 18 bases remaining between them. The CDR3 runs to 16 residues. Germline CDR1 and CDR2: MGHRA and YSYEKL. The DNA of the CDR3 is TGCGCCAGCAGCCAAGAATACTCCGGGACGTTTGTCGAGCAGTACTTC. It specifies CASSQEYSGTFVEQYF.

CDR3 amino acids: CASSEYQALSTEAFF. The CDR3 DNA is TGTGCCAGCAGTGAATACCAGGCCCTGAGCACTGAAGCTTTCTTT. V and J are TRBV25-1 and TRBJ1-1, with D uncertain. The CDR3 length is 15 residues. Per germline, CDR1 MGHDK and CDR2 SYGVNS. Trimming stripped 0 bases from V and 4 bases from J, with 12 bases between.

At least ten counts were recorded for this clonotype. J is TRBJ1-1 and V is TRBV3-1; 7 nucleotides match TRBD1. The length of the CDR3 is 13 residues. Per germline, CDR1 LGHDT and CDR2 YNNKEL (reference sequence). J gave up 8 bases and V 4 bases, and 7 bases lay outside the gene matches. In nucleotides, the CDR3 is TGTGCCAGCAGCCCAGAGACAGGGTCCGAAGCTTTCTTT. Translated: CASSPETGSEAFF.

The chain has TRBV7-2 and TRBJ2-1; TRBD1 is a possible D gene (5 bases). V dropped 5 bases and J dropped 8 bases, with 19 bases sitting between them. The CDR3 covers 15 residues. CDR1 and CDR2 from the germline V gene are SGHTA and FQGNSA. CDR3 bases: TGTGCCAGCAGCCCTTTAACAGGATATCTAGATGAGCAGTTCTTC. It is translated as CASSPLTGYLDEQFF.

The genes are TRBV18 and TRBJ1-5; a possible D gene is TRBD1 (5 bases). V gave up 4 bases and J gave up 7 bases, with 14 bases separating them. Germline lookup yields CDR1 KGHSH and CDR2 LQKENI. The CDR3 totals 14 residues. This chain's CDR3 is CASSRGGFGQPQHF. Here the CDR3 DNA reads TGTGCCAGCTCACGGGGGGGGTTCGGGCAGCCCCAGCATTTT.

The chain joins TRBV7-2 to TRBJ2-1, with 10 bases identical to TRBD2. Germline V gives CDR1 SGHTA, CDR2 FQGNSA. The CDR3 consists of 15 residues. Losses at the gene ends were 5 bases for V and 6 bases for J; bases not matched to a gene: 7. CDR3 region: CASSGQRGGPNEQFF. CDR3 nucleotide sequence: TGTGCCAGCAGCGGACAGCGGGGGGGGCCCAATGAGCAGTTCTTC.

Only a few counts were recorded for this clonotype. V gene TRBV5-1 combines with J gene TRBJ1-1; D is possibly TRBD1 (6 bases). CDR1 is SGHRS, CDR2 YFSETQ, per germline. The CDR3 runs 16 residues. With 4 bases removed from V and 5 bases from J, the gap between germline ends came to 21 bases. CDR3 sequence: CASSPVMGGLGTEAFF. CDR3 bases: TGCGCCAGCAGCCCCGTTATGGGGGGGCTGGGTACTGAAGCTTTCTTT.

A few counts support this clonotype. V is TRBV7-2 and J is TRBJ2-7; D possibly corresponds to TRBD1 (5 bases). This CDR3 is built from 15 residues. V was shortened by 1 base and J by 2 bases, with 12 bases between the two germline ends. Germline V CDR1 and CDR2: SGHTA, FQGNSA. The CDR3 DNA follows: TGTGCCAGCAGCTTAGGGGCAGGGATGGCCTACGAGCAGTACTTC. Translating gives CASSLGAGMAYEQYF.

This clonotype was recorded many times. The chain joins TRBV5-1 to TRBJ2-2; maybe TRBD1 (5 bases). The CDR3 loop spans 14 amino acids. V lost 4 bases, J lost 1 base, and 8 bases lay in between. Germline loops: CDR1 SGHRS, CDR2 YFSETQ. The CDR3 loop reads CASSQTENTGELFF. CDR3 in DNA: TGCGCCAGCAGCCAGACAGAGAACACCGGGGAGCTGTTTTTT.

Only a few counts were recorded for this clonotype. In nucleotides, the CDR3 is TGTGCCGCGGGTATTAGCAATCAGCCCCAGCATTTT. Its translation is CAAGISNQPQHF. This sequence joins TRBV27 and TRBJ1-5, with no clear D. The CDR3 is 12 amino acids. Germline CDR1 MNHEY, CDR2 SMNVEV (reference sequence). Trimming left V 11 bases short and J 0 bases short, with 8 bases between.

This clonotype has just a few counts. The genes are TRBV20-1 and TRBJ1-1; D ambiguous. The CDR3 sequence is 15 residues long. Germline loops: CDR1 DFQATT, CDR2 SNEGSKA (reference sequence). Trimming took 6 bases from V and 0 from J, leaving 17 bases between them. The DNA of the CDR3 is TGCAGTGCCCCAAAGGATCTCCTGATGAACACTGAAGCTTTCTTT. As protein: CSAPKDLLMNTEAFF.

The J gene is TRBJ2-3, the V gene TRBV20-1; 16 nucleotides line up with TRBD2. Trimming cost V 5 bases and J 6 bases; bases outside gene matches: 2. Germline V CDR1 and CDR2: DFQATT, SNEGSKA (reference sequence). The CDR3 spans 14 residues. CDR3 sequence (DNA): TGCAGTGCTTCGGGACTAGCGGGGGGGGATACGCAGTATTTT. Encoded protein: CSASGLAGGDTQYF.

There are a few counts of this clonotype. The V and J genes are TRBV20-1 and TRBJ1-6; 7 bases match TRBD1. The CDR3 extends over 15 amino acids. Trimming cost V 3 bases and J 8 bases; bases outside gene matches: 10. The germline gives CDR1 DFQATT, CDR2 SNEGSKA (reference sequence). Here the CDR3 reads CSARGSGQGDSPLHF. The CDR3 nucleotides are TGCAGTGCTAGGGGATCGGGCCAGGGGGATTCACCCCTCCACTTT.

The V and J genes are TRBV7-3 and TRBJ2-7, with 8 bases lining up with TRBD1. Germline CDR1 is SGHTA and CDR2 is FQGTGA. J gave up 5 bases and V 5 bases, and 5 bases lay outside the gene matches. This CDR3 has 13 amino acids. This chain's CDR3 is CASSPTTGDEQYF. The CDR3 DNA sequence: TGTGCCAGCAGCCCGACGACAGGGGACGAGCAGTACTTC.

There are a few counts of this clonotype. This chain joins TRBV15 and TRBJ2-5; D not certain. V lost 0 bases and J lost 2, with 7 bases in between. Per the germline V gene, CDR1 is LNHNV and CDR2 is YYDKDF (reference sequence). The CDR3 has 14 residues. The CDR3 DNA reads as TGTGCCACCAGCAGAGACCAGACTCAAGAGACCCAGTACTTC. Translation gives CATSRDQTQETQYF.